This passage covers 27 T cell receptor beta chains from one sample sequenced in a study of cytomegalovirus exposure and HLA in healthy donors. Produced via immunoSEQ multiplex PCR; TCRdb's table is partial and in-frame only. The sample lists fewer than 120,000 clones, 70% to 90% occurring once. Sequencing was performed on PBMCs. The source is a woman aged 30 to 39 in good health and CMV-seropositive.

This clone was seen once. The chain uses TRBV30 and TRBJ1-5; TRBD1 is a possible D gene (5 bases). Germline V gene sequence: CDR1 GTSNPN, CDR2 SVGIG (reference sequence). This CDR3 region has 13 residues. Trimming removed 0 bases at V and 5 bases at J, with 8 bases between. CDR3 residues: CAWSVDRDQPQHF. The CDR3 coding sequence is TGTGCCTGGAGTGTAGACAGAGATCAGCCCCAGCATTTT. The full variable domain, completed using reference TRBV30 and TRBJ1-5, is SQTIHQWPATLVQPVGSPLSLECTVEGTSNPNLYWYRQAAGRGLQLLFYSVGIGQISSEVPQNLSASRPQDRQFILSSKKLLLSDSGFYLCAWSVDRDQPQHFGDGTRLSIL.

The rearrangement links TRBV10-1 to TRBJ2-1; 8 bases fit TRBD2. The CDR3 loop spans 15 amino acids. Per the germline V gene, CDR1 is WNHNN and CDR2 is SYGVQD (reference sequence). Unmatched junction bases numbered 0, after V lost 2 bases and J lost 0 bases. CDR3: CASSESGSSYNEQFF. CDR3 DNA: TGCGCCAGCAGTGAGAGCGGGAGCTCCTACAATGAGCAGTTCTTC.

The gene calls are TRBV6-5 and TRBJ2-1, with 10 bases aligning to TRBD2. V lost 0 bases, J lost 6 bases, and 5 bases stayed unmatched. Germline V CDR1 and CDR2: MNHEY, SVGAGI. This CDR3 spans 16 amino acids. The CDR3 here is CASSYSGTSAINEQFF. For the CDR3, the DNA is TGTGCCAGCAGTTACTCCGGGACTAGCGCTATCAATGAGCAGTTCTTC.

The J gene is TRBJ2-5, the V gene TRBV9; 11 bases fit TRBD2. The trim removed 3 bases at V and 5 bases at J, leaving 6 bases unmatched. Germline V lookup: CDR1 SGDLS, CDR2 YYNGEE. This CDR3 comprises 15 residues. CDR3 sequence (DNA): TGTGCCAGCAGCGATAGCGGGGGGGCCCAGGAGACCCAGTACTTC. This encodes CASSDSGGAQETQYF.

The rearrangement links TRBV7-6 to TRBJ2-5, with a weak D call TRBD1 (6 bases). V gave up 3 bases and J gave up 5 bases, with 16 bases separating them. The length of the CDR3 is 15 residues. Germline V gene data show CDR1 as SGHVS and CDR2 as FNYEAQ. Here the CDR3 reads CASSFAPDRPETQYF. CDR3 DNA: TGTGCCAGCAGCTTCGCACCCGACAGGCCGGAGACCCAGTACTTC.

This rearrangement joins TRBV7-2 to TRBJ1-5; D is possibly TRBD1 (5 bases). The V and J ends lost 2 bases and 9 bases respectively, with 20 bases between them. Germline assignment: CDR1 SGHTA and CDR2 FQGNSA. The CDR3 is 16 amino acids. The CDR3 loop is CASSLKRPGRYGPQHF. In DNA form, the CDR3 reads TGTGCCAGCAGCTTAAAACGGCCAGGGAGGTATGGGCCCCAGCATTTT.

This clone was seen once. The CDR3 DNA follows: TGTGCCAGCAGTCGCGAGCGGGAGTACTCCTACGAGCAGTACTTC. The encoded protein is CASSREREYSYEQYF. This chain links TRBV6-5 with TRBJ2-7; 8 bases match TRBD2. The CDR3 runs to 15 residues. V shed 5 bases and J 0 bases; nucleotides not matched to a gene: 6. Germline-derived CDR1 and CDR2 are MNHEY and SVGAGI.

The chain employs TRBV11-2 and TRBJ2-7; a weak D match, TRBD2 (6 bases). V was shortened by 2 bases and J by 0 bases, with 11 bases between the two germline ends. Germline loops: CDR1 SGHAT, CDR2 FQNNGV. The CDR3 has 15 amino acids. The CDR3 DNA sequence: TGTGCCAGCAGCTTATTAGCGGATAGCTCCTACGAGCAGTACTTC. Translated: CASSLLADSSYEQYF.

The rearrangement uses TRBV30 and TRBJ2-3, with 7 bases aligning to TRBD2. V lost 4 bases and J lost 4; bases outside the gene matches: 11. Germline V gene sequence: CDR1 GTSNPN, CDR2 SVGIG (reference sequence). This CDR3 is built from 15 residues. DNA for the CDR3: TGTGCCTGGACTCCTTTCGGGAGGCGCGCAGATACGCAGTATTTT. Amino acid sequence: CAWTPFGRRADTQYF.

The CDR3 coding sequence is TGTGCCACCAGCAGAGATTGGCTAGCGGGAAACACCGGGGAGCTGTTTTTT. Translating it yields CATSRDWLAGNTGELFF. The chain carries TRBV15 and TRBJ2-2, with 9 bases identical to TRBD2. After removal of 0 bases from V and 2 bases from J, the junction contained 4 bases not matched to a gene. The CDR3 consists of 17 residues. The V gene's germline CDR1 is LNHNV and CDR2 YYDKDF (reference sequence).

The V gene is TRBV4-3, the J gene TRBJ1-1; no firm D call. The germline V gene encodes CDR1 LGHNA and CDR2 YSLEER. The V gene lost 0 bases and the J gene lost 8 bases, with 10 bases spanning the gap. The CDR3 has 13 residues. Written as DNA, the CDR3 is TGCGCCAGCAGCCAAGATGCGCCGCCGGAAGCTTTCTTT. Its protein is CASSQDAPPEAFF.

The CDR3 protein is CASGENPTDTQYF. Written as DNA, the CDR3 is TGTGCCTCAGGGGAAAACCCTACAGATACGCAGTATTTT. The chain carries TRBV7-6 and TRBJ2-3; D possibly corresponds to TRBD1 (6 bases). The CDR3 is made up of 13 amino acids. Germline CDR1 SGHVS, CDR2 FNYEAQ. V was trimmed by 11 bases and J by 3 bases, leaving 15 bases between them.

The chain is built from TRBV15 and TRBJ2-4; 11 nucleotides agree with TRBD1. The CDR3 is made up of 15 amino acids. Germline trimming cut 1 base from V and 9 bases from J; bases unmatched to any gene: 5. The germline V gene has CDR1 LNHNV and CDR2 YYDKDF (reference sequence). The CDR3 reads CATSRVDRGPGIQYF. CDR3 nucleotides: TGTGCCACCAGCAGAGTGGACAGGGGGCCGGGCATTCAGTACTTC.

The V call is TRBV7-6, the J call TRBJ2-5, with D possibly TRBD2 on 6 matching bases. CDR1 is SGHVS and CDR2 is FNYEAQ in the germline V gene. Trimming shortened V by 8 bases and J by 5 bases, and 9 bases separated the two germline ends. The CDR3 is 11 residues long. The CDR3 nucleotides read TGTGCCAGCGCAGGGAGGGAGACCCAGTACTTC. Protein sequence: CASAGRETQYF.

The chain uses TRBV29-1 and TRBJ1-1; D not resolved. Germline V gene data show CDR1 as SQVTM and CDR2 as ANQGSEA. Trimming removed 3 bases at V and 8 bases at J, with 13 bases between. The CDR3 has 12 residues. The CDR3 loop reads CSVDWQAPEAFF. The CDR3 DNA is TGCAGCGTTGATTGGCAGGCCCCCGAAGCTTTCTTT.

The J gene is TRBJ1-1, the V gene TRBV7-8; D gene ambiguous. The CDR3 loop spans 17 amino acids. V dropped 1 base and J dropped 0 bases, with 15 bases sitting between them. Germline CDR1 SGHVS, CDR2 FQNEAQ. CDR3 in amino acids: CASSLVFGGAMNTEAFF. The CDR3 DNA is TGTGCCAGCAGCTTAGTGTTTGGAGGAGCTATGAACACTGAAGCTTTCTTT. Using reference TRBV7-8 and TRBJ1-1 for the parts outside the CDR3, the full variable domain is GAGVSQSPRYKVAKRGQDVALRCDPISGHVSLFWYQQALGQGPEFLTYFQNEAQLDKSGLPSDRFFAERPEGSVSTLKIQRTQQEDSAVYLCASSLVFGGAMNTEAFFGQGTRLTVV.

The table lists this clone with a few counts. The chain employs TRBV6-5 and TRBJ1-5; the D gene is possibly TRBD1 (6 bases). Trimming took off 10 bases at V and 3 bases at J, with 13 bases between the two ends. This CDR3 has 13 residues. The germline V gene has CDR1 MNHEY and CDR2 SVGAGI. As DNA, the CDR3 is TGTGCCACTAAACAGGGCTTCAATCAGCCCCAGCATTTT. Protein: CATKQGFNQPQHF.

There are a few counts of this clone. The chain is built from TRBV7-9 and TRBJ1-2; D possibly corresponds to TRBD1 (6 bases). The CDR3 loop spans 19 amino acids. Trimming cost V 0 bases and J 0 bases, with 20 bases left between them. Germline V CDR1 and CDR2: SEHNR, FQNEAQ (reference sequence). CDR3 nucleotides: TGTGCCAGCAGCTTAGCGGTTCTCCGGACAGTTCAAGCTAACTATGGCTACACCTTC. As protein: CASSLAVLRTVQANYGYTF.

The genes are TRBV18 and TRBJ1-1; no reliable D call. Germline assignment: CDR1 KGHSH and CDR2 LQKENI. V was trimmed by 3 bases and J by 1 base, leaving 9 bases between them. The CDR3 loop spans 14 amino acids. CDR3 in DNA: TGTGCCAGCTCACCGGTACAAACGAACACTGAAGCTTTCTTT. Translated, it gives CASSPVQTNTEAFF.

The genes are TRBV14 and TRBJ1-1; D is undetermined. CDR1 is SGHDN, CDR2 FVKESK, per germline. This CDR3 spans 13 amino acids. V was shortened by 0 bases and J by 7 bases, with 9 bases between the two germline ends. The CDR3 here is CASSQDFWSEAFF. CDR3 DNA sequence: TGTGCCAGCAGCCAAGATTTCTGGAGTGAAGCTTTCTTT.

This chain uses TRBV4-1 with TRBJ2-3; D gene uncertain. The germline V gene has CDR1 MGHRA and CDR2 YSYEKL. The CDR3 has 12 amino acids. The V end was cut by 1 base, the J end by 4 bases, with 3 bases between. CDR3 amino acids: CASSQAADTQYF. The CDR3, as DNA: TGCGCCAGCAGCCAAGCGGCAGATACGCAGTATTTT.

This sequence joins TRBV15 and TRBJ2-7, with 8 bases that match TRBD1. The CDR3 runs to 14 residues. V was pared by 4 bases and J by 5 bases, with 7 bases of the junction left unmatched. From germline, CDR1 is LNHNV and CDR2 YYDKDF (reference sequence). The CDR3 DNA reads as TGTGCCACCAGCACTGGACAGGGTATCCACGAGCAGTACTTC. This codes for CATSTGQGIHEQYF.

The J gene is TRBJ1-3, the V gene TRBV18; 9 bases align to TRBD1. Trimming removed 3 bases from V and 4 bases from J; junction bases left unmatched: 7. This CDR3 region has 16 residues. Germline CDR1 reads KGHSH; CDR2 reads LQKENI. The DNA for the CDR3 is TGTGCCAGCTCACCCACCGGGACAGGGATAGGAAACACCATATATTTT. This codes for CASSPTGTGIGNTIYF.

Turning to this clone: Other DNA sequences in this specimen translate into the identical CDR3. This chain uses TRBV30 with TRBJ2-5; 12 bases map to TRBD2. CDR1 and CDR2 from the germline V gene are GTSNPN and SVGIG (reference sequence). Losses at the gene ends were 3 bases for V and 4 bases for J; bases not matched to a gene: 9. This CDR3 has 16 residues. The CDR3 bases are TGTGCCTGGAGCGCTCTAGCGGGAGGGCCTCGAGAGACCCAGTACTTC. Protein sequence: CAWSALAGGPRETQYF.

This clone has only one observation. The J gene is TRBJ1-1, the V gene TRBV9; 7 positions match TRBD1. This CDR3 contains 15 residues. From germline, CDR1 is SGDLS and CDR2 YYNGEE. Trimming cost V 3 bases and J 5 bases; bases outside gene matches: 10. DNA for the CDR3: TGTGCCAGCAGCGCCCCCGGGGGACAGCAAACTGAAGCTTTCTTT. Protein product: CASSAPGGQQTEAFF.

The V and J genes are TRBV9 and TRBJ2-5, with a possible D match to TRBD2 (6 bases). Germline V gene lookup returns CDR1 SGDLS and CDR2 YYNGEE. The CDR3 is 15 amino acids. V was shortened by 0 bases and J by 1 base, with 10 bases between the two germline ends. The CDR3 sequence: CASSVASTSQETQYF. The CDR3, as DNA: TGTGCCAGCAGCGTAGCTTCGACTAGCCAAGAGACCCAGTACTTC.

The rearrangement links TRBV15 to TRBJ1-2, with D possibly matching TRBD1 (6 bases). The V gene lost 1 base and the J gene lost 0 bases, with 9 bases spanning the gap. The germline gives CDR1 LNHNV, CDR2 YYDKDF (reference sequence). The length of the CDR3 is 15 residues. CDR3 nucleotide sequence: TGTGCCACCAGCAGAGGGAACAGGGCTAACTATGGCTACACCTTC. Its protein is CATSRGNRANYGYTF.